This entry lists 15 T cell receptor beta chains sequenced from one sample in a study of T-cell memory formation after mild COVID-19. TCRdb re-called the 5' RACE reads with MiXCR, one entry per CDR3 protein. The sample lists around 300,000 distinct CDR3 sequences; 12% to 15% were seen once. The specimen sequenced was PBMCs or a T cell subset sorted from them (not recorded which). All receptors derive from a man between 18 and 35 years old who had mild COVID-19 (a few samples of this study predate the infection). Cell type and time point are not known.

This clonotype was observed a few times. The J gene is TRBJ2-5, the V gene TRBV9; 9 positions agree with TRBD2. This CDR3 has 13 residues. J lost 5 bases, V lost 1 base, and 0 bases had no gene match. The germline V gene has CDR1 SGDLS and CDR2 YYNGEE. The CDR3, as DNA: TGTGCCAGCAGCGTACTAGCGGGGGAGACCCAGTACTTC. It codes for CASSVLAGETQYF.

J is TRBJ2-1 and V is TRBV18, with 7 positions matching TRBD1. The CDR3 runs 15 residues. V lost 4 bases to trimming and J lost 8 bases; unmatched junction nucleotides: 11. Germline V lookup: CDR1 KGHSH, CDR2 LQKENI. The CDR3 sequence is CASSLGQEPLDEQFF. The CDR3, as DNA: TGTGCCAGCTCACTTGGACAGGAGCCTCTCGATGAGCAGTTCTTC.

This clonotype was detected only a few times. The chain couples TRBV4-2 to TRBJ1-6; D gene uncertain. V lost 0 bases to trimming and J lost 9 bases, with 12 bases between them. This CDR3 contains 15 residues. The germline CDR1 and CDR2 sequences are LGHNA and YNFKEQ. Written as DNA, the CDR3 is TGTGCCAGCAGCCAAGATCCCGGGTACGGTTCACCCCTCCACTTT. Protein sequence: CASSQDPGYGSPLHF.

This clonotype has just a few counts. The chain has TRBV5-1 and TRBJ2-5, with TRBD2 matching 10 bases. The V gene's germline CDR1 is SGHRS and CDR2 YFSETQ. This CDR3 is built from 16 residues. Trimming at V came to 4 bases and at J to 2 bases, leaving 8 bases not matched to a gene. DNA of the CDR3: TGCGCCAGCAGCCTCCTAGCGGGGGACCCACAAGAGACCCAGTACTTC. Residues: CASSLLAGDPQETQYF.

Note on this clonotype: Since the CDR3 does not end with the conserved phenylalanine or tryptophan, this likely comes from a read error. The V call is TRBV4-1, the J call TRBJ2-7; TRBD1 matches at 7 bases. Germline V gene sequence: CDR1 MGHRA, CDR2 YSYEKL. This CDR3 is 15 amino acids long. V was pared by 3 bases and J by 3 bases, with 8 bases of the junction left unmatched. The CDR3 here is CASSHLPGTDYEQYY. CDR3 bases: TGCGCCAGCAGCCACCTGCCTGGGACAGACTACGAGCAGTACTAC.

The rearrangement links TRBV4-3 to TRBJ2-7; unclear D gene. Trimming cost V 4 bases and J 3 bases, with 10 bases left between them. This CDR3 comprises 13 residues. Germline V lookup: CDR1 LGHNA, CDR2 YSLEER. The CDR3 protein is CASSPGINYEQYF. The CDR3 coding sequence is TGCGCCAGCAGCCCTGGAATTAACTACGAGCAGTACTTC.

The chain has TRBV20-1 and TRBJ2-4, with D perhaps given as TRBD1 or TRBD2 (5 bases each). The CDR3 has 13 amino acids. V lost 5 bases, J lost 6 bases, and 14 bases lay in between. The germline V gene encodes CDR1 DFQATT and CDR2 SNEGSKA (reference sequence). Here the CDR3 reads CSARTGTGNIQYF. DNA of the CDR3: TGCAGTGCTCGGACCGGGACGGGAAACATTCAGTACTTC.

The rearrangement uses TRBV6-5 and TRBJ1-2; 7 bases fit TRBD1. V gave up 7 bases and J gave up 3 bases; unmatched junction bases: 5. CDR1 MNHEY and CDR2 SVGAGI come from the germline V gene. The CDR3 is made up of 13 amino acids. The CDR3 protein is CASTSGTDYGYTF. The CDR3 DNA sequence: TGTGCCAGCACTTCTGGGACAGACTATGGCTACACCTTC.

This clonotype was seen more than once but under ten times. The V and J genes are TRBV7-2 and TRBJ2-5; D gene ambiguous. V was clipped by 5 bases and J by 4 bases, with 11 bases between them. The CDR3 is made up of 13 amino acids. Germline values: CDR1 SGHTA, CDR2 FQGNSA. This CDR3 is CASSLTARETQYF. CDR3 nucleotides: TGTGCCAGCAGCCTCACGGCCCGAGAGACCCAGTACTTC. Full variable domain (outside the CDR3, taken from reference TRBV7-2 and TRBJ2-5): GAGVSQSPSNKVTEKGKDVELRCDPISGHTALYWYRQSLGQGLEFLIYFQGNSAPDKSGLPSDRFSAERTGGSVSTLTIQRTQQEDSAVYLCASSLTARETQYFGPGTRLLVL.

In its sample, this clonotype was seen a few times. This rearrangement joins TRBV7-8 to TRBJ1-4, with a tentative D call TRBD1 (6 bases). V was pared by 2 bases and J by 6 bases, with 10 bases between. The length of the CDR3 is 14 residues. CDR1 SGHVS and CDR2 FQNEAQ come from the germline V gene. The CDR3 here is CASSLLGAHEKLFF. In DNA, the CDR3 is TGTGCCAGCAGCTTACTGGGGGCGCATGAAAAACTGTTTTTT.

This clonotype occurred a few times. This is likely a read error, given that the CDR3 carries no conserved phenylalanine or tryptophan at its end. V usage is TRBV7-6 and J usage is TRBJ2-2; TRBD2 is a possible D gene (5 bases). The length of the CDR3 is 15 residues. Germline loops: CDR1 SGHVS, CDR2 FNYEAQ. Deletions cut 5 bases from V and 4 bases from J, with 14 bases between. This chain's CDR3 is CASSPGSWSTGELFV. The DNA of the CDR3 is TGTGCCAGCAGCCCGGGGAGTTGGAGCACCGGGGAGCTGTTTGTT.

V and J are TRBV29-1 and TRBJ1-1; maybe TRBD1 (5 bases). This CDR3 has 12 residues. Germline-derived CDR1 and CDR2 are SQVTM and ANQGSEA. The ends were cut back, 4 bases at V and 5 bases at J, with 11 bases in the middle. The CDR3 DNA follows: TGCAGCGTTGGGGGGGGACGGACTGAAGCTTTCTTT. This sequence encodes CSVGGGRTEAFF.

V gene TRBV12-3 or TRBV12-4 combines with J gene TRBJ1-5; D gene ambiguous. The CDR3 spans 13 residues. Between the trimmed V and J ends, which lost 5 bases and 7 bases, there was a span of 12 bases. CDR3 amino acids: CASSPSRAQPQHF. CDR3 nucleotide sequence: TGTGCCAGCAGTCCCTCACGGGCCCAGCCCCAGCATTTT.

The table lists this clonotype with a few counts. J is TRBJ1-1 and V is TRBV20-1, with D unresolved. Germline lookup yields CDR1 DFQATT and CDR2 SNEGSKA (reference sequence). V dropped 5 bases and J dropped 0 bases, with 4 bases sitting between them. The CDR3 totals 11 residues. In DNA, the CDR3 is TGCAGTGCTCTGGTGAACACTGAAGCTTTCTTT. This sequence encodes CSALVNTEAFF.

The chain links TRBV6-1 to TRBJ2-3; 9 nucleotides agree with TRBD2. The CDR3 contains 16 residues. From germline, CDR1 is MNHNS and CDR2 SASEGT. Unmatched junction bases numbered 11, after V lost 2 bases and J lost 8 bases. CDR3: CASSETIAGEPVTQYF. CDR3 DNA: TGTGCCAGCAGTGAAACCATAGCGGGGGAGCCGGTTACGCAGTATTTT.